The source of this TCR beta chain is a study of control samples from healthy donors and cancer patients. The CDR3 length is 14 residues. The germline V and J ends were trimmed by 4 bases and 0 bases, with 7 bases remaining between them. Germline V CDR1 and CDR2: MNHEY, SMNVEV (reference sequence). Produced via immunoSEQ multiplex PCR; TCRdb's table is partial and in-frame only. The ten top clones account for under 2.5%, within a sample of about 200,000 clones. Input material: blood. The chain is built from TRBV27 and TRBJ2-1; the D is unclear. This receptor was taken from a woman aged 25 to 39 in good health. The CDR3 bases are TGTGCCAGCAGTTCATACAGCTCCTACAATGAGCAGTTCTTC. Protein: CASSSYSSYNEQFF.